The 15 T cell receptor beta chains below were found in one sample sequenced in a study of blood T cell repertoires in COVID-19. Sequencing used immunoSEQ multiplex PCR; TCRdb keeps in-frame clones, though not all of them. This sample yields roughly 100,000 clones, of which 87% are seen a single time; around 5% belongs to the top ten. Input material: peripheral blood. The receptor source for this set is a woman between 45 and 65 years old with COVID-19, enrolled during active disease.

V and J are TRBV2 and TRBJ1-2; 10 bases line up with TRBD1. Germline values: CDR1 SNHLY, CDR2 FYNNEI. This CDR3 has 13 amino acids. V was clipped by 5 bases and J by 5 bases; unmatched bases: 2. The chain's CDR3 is CASSWTGGYGYTF. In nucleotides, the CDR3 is TGTGCCAGCAGTTGGACAGGGGGTTATGGCTACACCTTC.

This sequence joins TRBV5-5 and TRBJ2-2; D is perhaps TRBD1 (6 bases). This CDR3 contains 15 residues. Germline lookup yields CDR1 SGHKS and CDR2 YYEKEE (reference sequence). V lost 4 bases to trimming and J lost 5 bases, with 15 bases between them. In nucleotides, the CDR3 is TGTGCCAGCAGCGCACACAGGGTCTGGACCGGGGAGCTGTTTTTT. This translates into CASSAHRVWTGELFF.

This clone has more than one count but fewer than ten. The CDR3 bases are TGTGCCAGCAGCTTTGACAGTGTCAGCTCTGGAAACACCATATATTTT. This codes for CASSFDSVSSGNTIYF. This chain links TRBV7-9 with TRBJ1-3; maybe TRBD1 (5 bases). Trimming pared 3 bases from V and 0 bases from J, leaving 12 bases between. The germline V gene has CDR1 SEHNR and CDR2 FQNEAQ (reference sequence). The CDR3 covers 16 residues. The full variable domain, its missing parts supplied by reference TRBV7-9 and TRBJ1-3, is DTGVSQNPRHKITKRGQNVTFRCDPISEHNRLYWYRQTLGQGPEFLTYFQNEAQLEKSRLLSDRFSAERPKGSFSTLEIQRTEQGDSAMYLCASSFDSVSSGNTIYFGEGSWLTVV.

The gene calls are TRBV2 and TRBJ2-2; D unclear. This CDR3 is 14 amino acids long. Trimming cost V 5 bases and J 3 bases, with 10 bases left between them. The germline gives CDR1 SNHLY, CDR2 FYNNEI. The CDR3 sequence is CASSLLADTGELFF. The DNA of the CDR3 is TGTGCCAGCAGTTTGTTAGCCGACACCGGGGAGCTGTTTTTT.

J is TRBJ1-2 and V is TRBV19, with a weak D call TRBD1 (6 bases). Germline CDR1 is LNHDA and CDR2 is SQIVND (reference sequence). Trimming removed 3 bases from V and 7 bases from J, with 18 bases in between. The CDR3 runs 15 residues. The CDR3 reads CASSILQGSIGGYTF. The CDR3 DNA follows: TGTGCCAGTAGTATCCTTCAGGGGTCCATCGGTGGCTACACCTTC. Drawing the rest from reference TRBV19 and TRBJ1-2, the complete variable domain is DGGITQSPKYLFRKEGQNVTLSCEQNLNHDAMYWYRQDPGQGLRLIYYSQIVNDFQKGDIAEGYSVSREKKESFPLTVTSAQKNPTAFYLCASSILQGSIGGYTFGSGTRLTVV.

CDR3 DNA sequence: TGTGCCAGCAGCACCCAAGCGGGGGCCCCCTACAATGAGCAGTTCTTC. It codes for CASSTQAGAPYNEQFF. The V call is TRBV9, the J call TRBJ2-1, with 8 bases matching TRBD2. The CDR3 consists of 16 residues. Looked up from germline, CDR1 is SGDLS and CDR2 is YYNGEE. Unmatched junction bases numbered 8, after V lost 4 bases and J lost 2 bases.

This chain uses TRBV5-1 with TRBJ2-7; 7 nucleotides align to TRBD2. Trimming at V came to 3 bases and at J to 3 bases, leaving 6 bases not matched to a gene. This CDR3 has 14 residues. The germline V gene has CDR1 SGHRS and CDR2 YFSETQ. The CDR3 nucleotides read TGCGCCAGCAGCTACGACGGACTAGTCTACGAGCAGTACTTC. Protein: CASSYDGLVYEQYF. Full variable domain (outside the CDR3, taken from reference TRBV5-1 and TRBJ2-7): KAGVTQTPRYLIKTRGQQVTLSCSPISGHRSVSWYQQTPGQGLQFLFEYFSETQRNKGNFPGRFSGRQFSNSRSEMNVSTLELGDSALYLCASSYDGLVYEQYFGPGTRLTVT.

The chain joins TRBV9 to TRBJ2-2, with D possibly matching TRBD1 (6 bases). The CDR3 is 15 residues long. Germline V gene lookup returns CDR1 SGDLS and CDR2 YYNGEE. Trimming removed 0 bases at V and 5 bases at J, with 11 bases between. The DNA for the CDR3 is TGTGCCAGCAGCGTAGGGGGGCCGCGTACCGGGGAGCTGTTTTTT. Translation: CASSVGGPRTGELFF.

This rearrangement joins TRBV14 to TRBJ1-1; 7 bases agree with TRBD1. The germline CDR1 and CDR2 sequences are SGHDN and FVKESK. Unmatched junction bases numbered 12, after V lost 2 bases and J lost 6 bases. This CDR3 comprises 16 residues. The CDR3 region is CASSQIPTGTIPEAFF. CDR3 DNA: TGTGCCAGCAGCCAAATCCCGACAGGGACAATCCCTGAAGCTTTCTTT. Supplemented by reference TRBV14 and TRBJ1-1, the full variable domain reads EAGVTQFPSHSVIEKGQTVTLRCDPISGHDNLYWYRRVMGKEIKFLLHFVKESKQDESGMPNNRFLAERTGGTYSTLKVQPAELEDSGVYFCASSQIPTGTIPEAFFGQGTRLTVV.

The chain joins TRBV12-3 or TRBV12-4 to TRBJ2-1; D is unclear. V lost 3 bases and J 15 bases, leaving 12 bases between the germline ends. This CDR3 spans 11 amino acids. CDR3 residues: CASSLAEFLFF. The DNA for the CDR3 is TGTGCCAGCAGTTTGGCCGAATTCCTGTTCTTC.

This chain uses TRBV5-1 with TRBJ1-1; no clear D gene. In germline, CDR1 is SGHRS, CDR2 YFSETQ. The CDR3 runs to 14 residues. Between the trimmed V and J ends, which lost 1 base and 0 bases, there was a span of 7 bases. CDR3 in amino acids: CASSLSPVNTEAFF. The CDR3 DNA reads TGCGCCAGCAGCTTGAGTCCGGTGAACACTGAAGCTTTCTTT.

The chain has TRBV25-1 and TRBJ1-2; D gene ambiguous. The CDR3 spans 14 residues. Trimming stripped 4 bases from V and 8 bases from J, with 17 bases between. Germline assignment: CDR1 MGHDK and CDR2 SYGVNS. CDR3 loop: CASSAIGGLKGYTF. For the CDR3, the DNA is TGTGCCAGCAGTGCAATAGGAGGGCTGAAAGGCTACACCTTC.

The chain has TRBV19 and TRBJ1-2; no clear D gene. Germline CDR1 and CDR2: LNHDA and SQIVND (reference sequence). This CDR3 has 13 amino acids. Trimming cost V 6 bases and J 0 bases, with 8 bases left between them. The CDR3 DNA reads TGTGCCAGTAGGCCAGAATCTAACTATGGCTACACCTTC. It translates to CASRPESNYGYTF.

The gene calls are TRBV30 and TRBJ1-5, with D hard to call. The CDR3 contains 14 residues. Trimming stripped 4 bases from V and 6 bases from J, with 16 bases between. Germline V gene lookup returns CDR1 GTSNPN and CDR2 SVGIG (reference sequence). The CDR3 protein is CAWNSAGFGQPQHF. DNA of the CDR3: TGTGCCTGGAACTCGGCGGGCTTCGGTCAGCCCCAGCATTTT.

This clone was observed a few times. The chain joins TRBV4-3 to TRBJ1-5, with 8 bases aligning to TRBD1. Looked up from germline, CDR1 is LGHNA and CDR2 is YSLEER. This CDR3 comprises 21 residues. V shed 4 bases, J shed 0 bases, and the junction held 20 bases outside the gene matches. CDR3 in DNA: TGCGCCAGCAGCCTCATGGACCCAGGACAGGGAACCACTTATAGCAATCAGCCCCAGCATTTT. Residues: CASSLMDPGQGTTYSNQPQHF.